This T cell receptor (beta chain) came from a study of monozygotic twins with inflammatory bowel disease. TCRdb re-called the 5' RACE reads and gives one entry per CDR3 protein, without DNA. This sample carries approximately 200,000 distinct CDR3 sequences, with roughly 8% going to the ten biggest clones. The CDR3 extends over 11 amino acids. Germline values: CDR1 SQVTM, CDR2 ANQGSEA. This receptor was obtained from a human donor with ulcerative colitis or Crohn's disease, or a healthy co-twin of an affected twin (not recorded which). The chain employs TRBV29-1 and TRBJ2-1; the TRBD1 assignment by TCRdb is unverifiable without DNA. Sequenced sample: blood. The CDR3 reads CSVVPSNEQFF.